This is a list of T cell receptor beta chains from one sample in a study of somatic mutations in cytotoxic T cells in rheumatoid arthritis. Repertoires were generated with immunoSEQ multiplex PCR, while TCRdb's copy carries only in-frame clones and drops some. The sample includes 15,000 to 20,000 clones, more than 70% of them seen just once. Sequenced sample: CD8+ T cells sorted from blood. The receptors come from an adult with rheumatoid arthritis. Both conserved end residues are part of each CDR3. Fields, in order: clone size, V gene, D gene, J gene, CDR3 protein, CDR3 DNA. The D gene is left open where the match is weak. Size is omitted from some rows. Given values are once, few, many or a class for expanded clones.

abundance: .; v_gene: TRBV27; d_gene: TRBD1; j_gene: TRBJ2-7; CDR3aa: CASSPTGTGGGEQYF; CDR3nt: TGTGCCAGCAGTCCCACCGGGACAGGGGGCGGCGAGCAGTACTTC
abundance: .; v_gene: TRBV7-9; d_gene: TRBD1; j_gene: TRBJ1-4; CDR3aa: CASSSGQGVLATNEKLFF; CDR3nt: TGTGCCAGCAGCTCGGGACAGGGGGTACTTGCAACTAATGAAAAACTGTTTTTT
abundance: once; v_gene: TRBV15; d_gene: .; j_gene: TRBJ1-3; CDR3aa: CATSTGNTGNTIYF; CDR3nt: TGTGCCACCAGCACAGGGAATACTGGAAACACCATATATTTT
abundance: .; v_gene: TRBV27; d_gene: .; j_gene: TRBJ1-2; CDR3aa: CASSSKGGSYGYTF; CDR3nt: TGTGCCAGCAGTTCCAAGGGGGGATCCTATGGCTACACCTTC
abundance: .; v_gene: TRBV7-9; d_gene: TRBD2; j_gene: TRBJ2-1; CDR3aa: CASSLPRTSGGHNEQFF; CDR3nt: TGTGCCAGCAGCCTTCCGAGGACTAGCGGGGGCCACAATGAGCAGTTCTTC
abundance: .; v_gene: TRBV7-9; d_gene: .; j_gene: TRBJ1-6; CDR3aa: CASSLGRRLNSPLHF; CDR3nt: TGTGCCAGCAGCTTAGGACGGCGCCTTAATTCACCCCTCCACTTT
abundance: .; v_gene: TRBV15; d_gene: .; j_gene: TRBJ2-6; CDR3aa: CATSGTDPSGANVLTF; CDR3nt: TGTGCCACCAGCGGGACCGATCCCTCTGGGGCCAACGTCCTGACTTTC
abundance: .; v_gene: TRBV6-4; d_gene: TRBD2; j_gene: TRBJ2-7; CDR3aa: CASSVGTSGSYEQYF; CDR3nt: TGTGCCAGCAGTGTCGGGACTAGTGGGTCCTACGAGCAGTACTTC
abundance: .; v_gene: TRBV6-5; d_gene: .; j_gene: TRBJ2-3; CDR3aa: CASSSARGVTQYF; CDR3nt: TGTGCCAGCAGTTCAGCGCGGGGAGTTACGCAGTATTTT
abundance: .; v_gene: TRBV9; d_gene: .; j_gene: TRBJ2-7; CDR3aa: CASSPKTNPAYEQYF; CDR3nt: TGTGCCAGCAGCCCGAAGACCAACCCTGCCTACGAGCAGTACTTC
abundance: .; v_gene: TRBV7-8; d_gene: .; j_gene: TRBJ1-1; CDR3aa: CASSLALLRGGSTEAFF; CDR3nt: TGTGCCAGCAGCTTAGCCCTTTTAAGGGGGGGGAGCACTGAAGCTTTCTTT
abundance: .; v_gene: TRBV14; d_gene: .; j_gene: TRBJ2-7; CDR3aa: CASSQGDVPYEQYF; CDR3nt: TGTGCCAGCAGCCAAGGGGACGTTCCTTACGAGCAGTACTTC
abundance: .; v_gene: TRBV19; d_gene: TRBD1; j_gene: TRBJ1-5; CDR3aa: CASSTNRGDQPQHF; CDR3nt: TGTGCCAGTAGTACCAACAGGGGCGATCAGCCCCAGCATTTT
abundance: .; v_gene: TRBV6-6; d_gene: .; j_gene: TRBJ2-1; CDR3aa: CASSYPEGGVYNEQFF; CDR3nt: TGTGCCAGCAGTTACCCCGAAGGCGGGGTCTACAATGAGCAGTTCTTC
abundance: .; v_gene: TRBV5-1; d_gene: .; j_gene: TRBJ1-1; CDR3aa: CASSLFRNRDAEAFF; CDR3nt: TGCGCCAGCAGCTTGTTTCGGAATAGGGATGCTGAAGCTTTCTTT
abundance: .; v_gene: TRBV6-5; d_gene: TRBD1; j_gene: TRBJ2-7; CDR3aa: CASSYGTGGSYEQYF; CDR3nt: TGTGCCAGCAGTTACGGGACAGGGGGCTCCTACGAGCAGTACTTC
abundance: few; v_gene: TRBV19; d_gene: TRBD2; j_gene: TRBJ2-4; CDR3aa: CASSMGLAGGPAKNIQYF; CDR3nt: TGTGCCAGTAGTATGGGACTAGCGGGGGGGCCAGCCAAAAACATTCAGTACTTC
abundance: .; v_gene: TRBV28; d_gene: .; j_gene: TRBJ1-2; CDR3aa: CATDRGGRNGYTF; CDR3nt: TGTGCCACCGACCGGGGGGGCCGAAATGGCTACACCTTC
abundance: once; v_gene: TRBV7-2; d_gene: TRBD2; j_gene: TRBJ2-7; CDR3aa: CASSKWIGTSSFYEQYF; CDR3nt: TGTGCCAGCAGCAAATGGATCGGGACTAGCAGCTTCTACGAGCAGTACTTC
abundance: .; v_gene: TRBV28; d_gene: TRBD1; j_gene: TRBJ2-7; CDR3aa: CASSLRTGRVLKPYEQYF; CDR3nt: TGTGCCAGCAGTCTCAGGACAGGGCGCGTACTTAAACCCTACGAGCAGTACTTC
abundance: .; v_gene: TRBV27; d_gene: TRBD2; j_gene: TRBJ2-3; CDR3aa: CASSLSSGGRDTQYF; CDR3nt: TGTGCCAGCAGTTTATCTAGCGGGGGTAGAGATACGCAGTATTTT
abundance: once; v_gene: TRBV7-9; d_gene: TRBD1; j_gene: TRBJ1-1; CDR3aa: CASRKGQGASTEAFF; CDR3nt: TGTGCCAGCAGGAAGGGACAGGGGGCTTCGACTGAAGCTTTCTTT
abundance: .; v_gene: TRBV30; d_gene: .; j_gene: TRBJ2-5; CDR3aa: CAWNRVAVVTQYF; CDR3nt: TGTGCCTGGAACCGCGTAGCGGTAGTGACCCAGTACTTC
abundance: .; v_gene: TRBV19; d_gene: .; j_gene: TRBJ2-2; CDR3aa: CASRVFAGELFF; CDR3nt: TGTGCCAGTAGGGTTTTTGCCGGGGAGCTGTTTTTT
abundance: .; v_gene: TRBV6-4; d_gene: TRBD2; j_gene: TRBJ2-2; CDR3aa: CASSPAGRTGELFF; CDR3nt: TGTGCCAGCAGTCCAGCGGGGCGCACCGGGGAGCTGTTTTTT
abundance: few; v_gene: TRBV7-6; d_gene: .; j_gene: TRBJ1-5; CDR3aa: CASSFLDQPQHF; CDR3nt: TGTGCCAGCAGCTTCCTTGACCAGCCCCAGCATTTT
abundance: .; v_gene: TRBV27; d_gene: .; j_gene: TRBJ2-7; CDR3aa: CASSSQAYEQYF; CDR3nt: TGTGCCAGCAGTTCACAGGCCTACGAGCAGTACTTC
abundance: .; v_gene: TRBV27; d_gene: .; j_gene: TRBJ2-7; CDR3aa: CASSLGGLSYEQYF; CDR3nt: TGTGCCAGCAGTTTAGGGGGACTCTCCTACGAGCAGTACTTC
abundance: .; v_gene: TRBV6-6; d_gene: .; j_gene: TRBJ1-2; CDR3aa: CASGTPQSGYTF; CDR3nt: TGTGCCAGCGGGACACCCCAATCTGGCTACACCTTC
abundance: .; v_gene: TRBV4-1; d_gene: .; j_gene: TRBJ2-7; CDR3aa: CASSQEGGPLYEQYF; CDR3nt: TGCGCCAGCAGCCAAGAAGGGGGGCCGCTCTACGAGCAGTACTTC
abundance: few; v_gene: TRBV11-2; d_gene: TRBD1; j_gene: TRBJ1-6; CDR3aa: CASSLGAGGGSPLHF; CDR3nt: TGTGCCAGCAGCTTAGGGGCAGGGGGCGGTTCACCCCTCCACTTT
abundance: .; v_gene: TRBV7-6; d_gene: TRBD2; j_gene: TRBJ2-7; CDR3aa: CASSFLAGGLREQYF; CDR3nt: TGTGCCAGCAGTTTCCTAGCGGGGGGGCTCAGGGAGCAGTACTTC
abundance: .; v_gene: TRBV29-1; d_gene: .; j_gene: TRBJ2-2; CDR3aa: CSVERGTGELFF; CDR3nt: TGCAGCGTTGAAAGAGGGACCGGGGAGCTGTTTTTT
abundance: few; v_gene: TRBV19; d_gene: .; j_gene: TRBJ1-1; CDR3aa: CASSKPIRGNTEAFF; CDR3nt: TGTGCCAGTAGTAAACCGATCCGGGGGAACACTGAAGCTTTCTTT
abundance: .; v_gene: TRBV10-1; d_gene: .; j_gene: TRBJ1-4; CDR3aa: CASPPATATNEKLFF; CDR3nt: TGCGCCAGCCCCCCGGCCACGGCAACTAATGAAAAACTGTTTTTT
abundance: few; v_gene: TRBV5-5; d_gene: .; j_gene: TRBJ1-5; CDR3aa: CASSLAVREPQHF; CDR3nt: TGTGCCAGCAGCTTGGCCGTCAGAGAGCCCCAGCATTTT
abundance: .; v_gene: TRBV13; d_gene: .; j_gene: TRBJ1-1; CDR3aa: CASSLGRRDTEAFF; CDR3nt: TGTGCCAGCAGCTTAGGCCGAAGGGATACTGAAGCTTTCTTT
abundance: .; v_gene: TRBV5-6; d_gene: TRBD1; j_gene: TRBJ1-2; CDR3aa: CASSSLTPGQGAKGYTF; CDR3nt: TGTGCCAGCAGCTCTCTCACCCCGGGACAGGGGGCCAAGGGCTACACCTTC
abundance: once; v_gene: TRBV5-1; d_gene: TRBD1; j_gene: TRBJ1-5; CDR3aa: CASSRDTGVAQPQHF; CDR3nt: TGCGCCAGCAGCCGTGATACAGGGGTCGCACAGCCCCAGCATTTT
abundance: .; v_gene: TRBV6-6; d_gene: .; j_gene: TRBJ1-1; CDR3aa: CASDGGTEAFF; CDR3nt: TGTGCCAGCGACGGGGGCACTGAAGCTTTCTTT
abundance: .; v_gene: TRBV27; d_gene: .; j_gene: TRBJ1-1; CDR3aa: CASSFLGRPYTEAFF; CDR3nt: TGTGCCAGCAGTTTCTTGGGCAGACCCTACACTGAAGCTTTCTTT
abundance: few; v_gene: TRBV27; d_gene: .; j_gene: TRBJ2-7; CDR3aa: CASSSYPDGAYEQYF; CDR3nt: TGTGCCAGCAGTTCCTATCCGGATGGGGCCTACGAGCAGTACTTC
abundance: .; v_gene: TRBV25-1; d_gene: .; j_gene: TRBJ1-5; CDR3aa: CASSDQGESNQPQHF; CDR3nt: TGTGCCAGCAGTGATCAGGGAGAAAGCAATCAGCCCCAGCATTTT
abundance: .; v_gene: TRBV9; d_gene: TRBD1; j_gene: TRBJ1-1; CDR3aa: CASSAGTDALEAFF; CDR3nt: TGTGCCAGCAGCGCCGGGACAGATGCACTTGAAGCTTTCTTT
abundance: .; v_gene: TRBV6-5; d_gene: .; j_gene: TRBJ1-1; CDR3aa: CASSYSLNTEAFF; CDR3nt: TGTGCCAGCAGTTATTCACTGAACACTGAAGCTTTCTTT
abundance: .; v_gene: TRBV7-9; d_gene: .; j_gene: TRBJ2-5; CDR3aa: CASSLVESRQETQYF; CDR3nt: TGTGCCAGCAGCTTAGTTGAGTCCAGACAAGAGACCCAGTACTTC
abundance: .; v_gene: TRBV7-6; d_gene: .; j_gene: TRBJ1-4; CDR3aa: CASSPTVPTNEKLFF; CDR3nt: TGTGCCAGCAGCCCGACGGTCCCAACTAATGAAAAACTGTTTTTT
abundance: .; v_gene: TRBV7-9; d_gene: TRBD1; j_gene: TRBJ2-3; CDR3aa: CASRGRDRDTDTQYF; CDR3nt: TGTGCCAGCAGGGGCCGGGACAGGGACACAGATACGCAGTATTTT
abundance: .; v_gene: TRBV4-1; d_gene: .; j_gene: TRBJ1-3; CDR3aa: CASSQVAGNTIYF; CDR3nt: TGCGCCAGCAGCCAAGTTGCGGGCAACACCATATATTTT
abundance: .; v_gene: TRBV11-2; d_gene: .; j_gene: TRBJ1-2; CDR3aa: CASSLGDSGYGYTF; CDR3nt: TGTGCCAGCAGCTTAGGTGACAGTGGGTATGGCTACACCTTC